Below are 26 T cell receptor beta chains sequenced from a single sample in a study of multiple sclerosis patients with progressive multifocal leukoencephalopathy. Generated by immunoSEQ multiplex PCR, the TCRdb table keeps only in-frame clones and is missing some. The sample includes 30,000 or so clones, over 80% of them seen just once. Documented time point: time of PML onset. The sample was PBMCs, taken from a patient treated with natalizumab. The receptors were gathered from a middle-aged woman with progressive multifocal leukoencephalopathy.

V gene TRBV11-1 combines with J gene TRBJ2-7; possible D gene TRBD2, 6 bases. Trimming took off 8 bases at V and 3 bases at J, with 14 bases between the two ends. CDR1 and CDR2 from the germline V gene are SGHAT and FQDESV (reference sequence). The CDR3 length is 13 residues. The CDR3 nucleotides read TGTGCCAGCCAGATAAGCGGGCACTACGAGCAGTACTTC. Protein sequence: CASQISGHYEQYF.

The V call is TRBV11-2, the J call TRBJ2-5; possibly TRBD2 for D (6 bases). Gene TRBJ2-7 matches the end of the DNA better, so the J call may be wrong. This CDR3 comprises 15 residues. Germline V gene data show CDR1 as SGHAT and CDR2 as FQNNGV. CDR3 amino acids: CASSLEPSVLYEQYF. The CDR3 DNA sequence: TGTGCCAGCAGCTTAGAGCCTAGCGTGTTATACGAGCAGTACTTC.

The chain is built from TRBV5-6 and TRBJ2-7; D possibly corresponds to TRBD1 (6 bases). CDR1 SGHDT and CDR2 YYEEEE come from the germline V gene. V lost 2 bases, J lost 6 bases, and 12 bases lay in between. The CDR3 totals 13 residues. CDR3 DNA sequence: TGTGCCAGCAGCTTATCAGGGGTCGCCGAGCAGTACTTC. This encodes CASSLSGVAEQYF.

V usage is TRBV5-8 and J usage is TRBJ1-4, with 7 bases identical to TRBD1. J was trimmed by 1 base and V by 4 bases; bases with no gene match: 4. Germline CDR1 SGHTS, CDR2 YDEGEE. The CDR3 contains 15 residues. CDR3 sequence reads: CASSPRQGTNEKLFF. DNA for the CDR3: TGTGCCAGCAGCCCCCGACAGGGAACTAATGAAAAACTGTTTTTT. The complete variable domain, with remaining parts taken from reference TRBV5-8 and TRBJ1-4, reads EAGVTQSPTHLIKTRGQQATLRCSPISGHTSVYWYQQALGLGLQFLLWYDEGEERNRGNFPPRFSGRQFPNYSSELNVNALELEDSALYLCASSPRQGTNEKLFFGSGTQLSVL.

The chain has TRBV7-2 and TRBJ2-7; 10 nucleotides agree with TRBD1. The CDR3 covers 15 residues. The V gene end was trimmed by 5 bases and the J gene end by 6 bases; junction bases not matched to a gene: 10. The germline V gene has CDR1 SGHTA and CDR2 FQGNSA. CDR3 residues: CASSGNRDRGSEQYF. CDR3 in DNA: TGTGCCAGCAGCGGAAACCGGGACAGGGGCTCCGAGCAGTACTTC.

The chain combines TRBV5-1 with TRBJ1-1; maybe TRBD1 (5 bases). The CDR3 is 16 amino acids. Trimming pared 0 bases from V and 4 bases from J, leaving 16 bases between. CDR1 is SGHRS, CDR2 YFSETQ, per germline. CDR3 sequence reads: CASSLEAGMISTEAFF. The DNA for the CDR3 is TGCGCCAGCAGCTTGGAAGCAGGGATGATTTCCACTGAAGCTTTCTTT.

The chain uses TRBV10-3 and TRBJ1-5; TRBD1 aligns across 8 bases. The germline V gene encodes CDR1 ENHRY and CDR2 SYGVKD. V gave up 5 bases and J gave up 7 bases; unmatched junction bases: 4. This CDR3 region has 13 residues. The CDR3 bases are TGTGCCATCAGTTCCGGACAGGGACAGCCCCAGCATTTT. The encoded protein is CAISSGQGQPQHF.

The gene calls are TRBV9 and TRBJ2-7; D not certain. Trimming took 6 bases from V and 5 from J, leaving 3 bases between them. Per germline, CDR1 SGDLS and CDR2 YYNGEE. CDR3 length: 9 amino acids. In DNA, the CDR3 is TGTGCCAGCAAAAACGAGCAGTACTTC. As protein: CASKNEQYF.

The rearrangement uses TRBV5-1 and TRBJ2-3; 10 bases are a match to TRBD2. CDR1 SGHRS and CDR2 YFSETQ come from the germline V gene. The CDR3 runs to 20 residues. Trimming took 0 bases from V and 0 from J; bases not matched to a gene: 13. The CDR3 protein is CASSLALQPGLATSTDTQYF. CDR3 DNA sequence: TGCGCCAGCAGCTTGGCCCTCCAGCCGGGACTAGCGACTAGCACAGATACGCAGTATTTT.

The CDR3 here is CASSSTAIMQNIQYF. The CDR3 DNA follows: TGTGCCAGCTCATCCACGGCCATAATGCAGAACATTCAGTACTTC. The chain employs TRBV18 and TRBJ2-4; no clear D. The V gene's germline CDR1 is KGHSH and CDR2 LQKENI. Trimming shortened V by 5 bases and J by 7 bases, and 18 bases separated the two germline ends. The CDR3 extends over 15 amino acids.

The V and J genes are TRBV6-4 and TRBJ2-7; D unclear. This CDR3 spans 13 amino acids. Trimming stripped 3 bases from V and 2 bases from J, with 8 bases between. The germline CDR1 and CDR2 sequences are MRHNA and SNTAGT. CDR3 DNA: TGTGCCAGCAGTGAGGACGGAACCTACGAGCAGTACTTC. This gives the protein CASSEDGTYEQYF.

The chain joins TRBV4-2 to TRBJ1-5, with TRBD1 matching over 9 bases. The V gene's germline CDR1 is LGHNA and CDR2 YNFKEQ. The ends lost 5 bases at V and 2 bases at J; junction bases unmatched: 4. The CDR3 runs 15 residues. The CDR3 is CASSARTGGNQPQHF. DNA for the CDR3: TGTGCCAGCAGCGCCCGGACAGGGGGCAATCAGCCCCAGCATTTT.

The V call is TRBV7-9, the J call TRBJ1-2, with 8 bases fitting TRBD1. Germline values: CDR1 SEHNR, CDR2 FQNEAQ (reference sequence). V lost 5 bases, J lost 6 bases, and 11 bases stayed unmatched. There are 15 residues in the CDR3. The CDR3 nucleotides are TGTGCCAGCAGCCTCACCTCAGGGGGCGCAGATGGCTACACCTTC. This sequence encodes CASSLTSGGADGYTF. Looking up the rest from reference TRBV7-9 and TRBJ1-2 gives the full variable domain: DTGVSQNPRHKITKRGQNVTFRCDPISEHNRLYWYRQTLGQGPEFLTYFQNEAQLEKSRLLSDRFSAERPKGSFSTLEIQRTEQGDSAMYLCASSLTSGGADGYTFGSGTRLTVV.

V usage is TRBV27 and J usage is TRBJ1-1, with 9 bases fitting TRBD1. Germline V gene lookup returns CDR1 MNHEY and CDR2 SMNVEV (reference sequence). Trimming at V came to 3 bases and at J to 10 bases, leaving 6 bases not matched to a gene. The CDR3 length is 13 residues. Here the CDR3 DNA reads TGTGCCAGCAGTTTGGGGGACAGGGTGCGAGCTTTCTTT. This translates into CASSLGDRVRAFF.

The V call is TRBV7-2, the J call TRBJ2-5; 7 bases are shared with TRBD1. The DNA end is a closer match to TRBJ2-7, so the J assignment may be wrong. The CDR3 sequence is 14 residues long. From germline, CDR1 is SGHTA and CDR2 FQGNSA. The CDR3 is CASSAVTGIGEQYF. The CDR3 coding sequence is TGTGCCAGCAGCGCCGTGACAGGGATAGGCGAGCAGTACTTC.

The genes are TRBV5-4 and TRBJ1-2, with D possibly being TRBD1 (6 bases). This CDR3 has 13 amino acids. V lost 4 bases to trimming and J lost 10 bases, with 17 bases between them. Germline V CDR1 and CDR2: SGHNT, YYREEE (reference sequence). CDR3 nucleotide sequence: TGTGCCAGCAGCGCCCTTAGGACAGAAGTCTACACCTTC. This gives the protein CASSALRTEVYTF.

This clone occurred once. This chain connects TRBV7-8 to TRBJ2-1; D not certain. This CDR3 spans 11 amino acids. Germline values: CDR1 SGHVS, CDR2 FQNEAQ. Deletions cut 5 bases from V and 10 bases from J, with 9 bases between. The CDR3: CASSVNTEQFF. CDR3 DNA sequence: TGTGCCAGCAGCGTAAATACAGAGCAGTTCTTC. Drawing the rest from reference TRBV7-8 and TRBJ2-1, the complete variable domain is GAGVSQSPRYKVAKRGQDVALRCDPISGHVSLFWYQQALGQGPEFLTYFQNEAQLDKSGLPSDRFFAERPEGSVSTLKIQRTQQEDSAVYLCASSVNTEQFFGPGTRLTVL.

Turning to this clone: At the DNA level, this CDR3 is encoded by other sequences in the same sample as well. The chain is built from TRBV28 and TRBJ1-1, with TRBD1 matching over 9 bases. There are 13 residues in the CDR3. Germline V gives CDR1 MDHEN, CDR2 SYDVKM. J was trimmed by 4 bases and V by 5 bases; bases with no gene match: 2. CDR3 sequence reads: CASSRDRVTEAFF. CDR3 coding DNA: TGTGCCAGCAGTCGGGACAGGGTCACTGAAGCTTTCTTT. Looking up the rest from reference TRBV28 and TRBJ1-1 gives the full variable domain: DVKVTQSSRYLVKRTGEKVFLECVQDMDHENMFWYRQDPGLGLRLIYFSYDVKMKEKGDIPEGYSVSREKKERFSLILESASTNQTSMYLCASSRDRVTEAFFGQGTRLTVV.

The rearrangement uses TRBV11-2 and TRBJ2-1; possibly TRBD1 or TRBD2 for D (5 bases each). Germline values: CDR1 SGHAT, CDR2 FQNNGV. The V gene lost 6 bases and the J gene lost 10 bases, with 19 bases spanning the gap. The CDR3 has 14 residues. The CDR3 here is CASRWDVFQGEQFF. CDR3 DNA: TGTGCCAGCAGATGGGACGTTTTTCAGGGAGAGCAGTTCTTC.

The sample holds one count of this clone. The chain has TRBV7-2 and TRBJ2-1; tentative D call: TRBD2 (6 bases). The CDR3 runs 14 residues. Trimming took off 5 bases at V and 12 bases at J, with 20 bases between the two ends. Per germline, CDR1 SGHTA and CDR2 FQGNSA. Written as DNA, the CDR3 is TGTGCCAGCAGCCAAATAGCGGACCCCATTGGGCAGTTCTTC. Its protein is CASSQIADPIGQFF.

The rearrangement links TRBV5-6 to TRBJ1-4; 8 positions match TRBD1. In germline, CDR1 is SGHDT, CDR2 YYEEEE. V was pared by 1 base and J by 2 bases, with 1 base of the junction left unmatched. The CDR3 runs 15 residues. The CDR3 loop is CASSLRQGTNEKLFF. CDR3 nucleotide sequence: TGTGCCAGCAGCTTGCGACAGGGGACTAATGAAAAACTGTTTTTT.

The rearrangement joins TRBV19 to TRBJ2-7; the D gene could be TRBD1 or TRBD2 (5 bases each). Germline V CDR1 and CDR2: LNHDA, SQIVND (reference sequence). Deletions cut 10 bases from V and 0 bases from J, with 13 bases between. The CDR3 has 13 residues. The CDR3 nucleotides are TGTGCCACCTCCGTCGGGGCCTCCTACGAGCAGTACTTC. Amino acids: CATSVGASYEQYF.

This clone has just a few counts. CDR3 residues: CAVNWDPGNTIYF. In DNA form, the CDR3 reads TGTGCCGTAAACTGGGATCCAGGAAACACCATATATTTT. The gene calls are TRBV10-3 and TRBJ1-3, with no clear D. The V and J ends lost 11 bases and 4 bases respectively, with 15 bases between them. The CDR3 has 13 amino acids. Germline V gene data show CDR1 as ENHRY and CDR2 as SYGVKD.

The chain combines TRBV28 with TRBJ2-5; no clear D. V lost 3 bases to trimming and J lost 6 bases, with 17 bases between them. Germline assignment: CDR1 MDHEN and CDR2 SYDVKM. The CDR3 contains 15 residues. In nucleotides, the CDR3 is TGTGCCAGCAGTTTGCCGGTCTTGGGTCTACAGACCCAGTACTTC. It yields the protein CASSLPVLGLQTQYF.

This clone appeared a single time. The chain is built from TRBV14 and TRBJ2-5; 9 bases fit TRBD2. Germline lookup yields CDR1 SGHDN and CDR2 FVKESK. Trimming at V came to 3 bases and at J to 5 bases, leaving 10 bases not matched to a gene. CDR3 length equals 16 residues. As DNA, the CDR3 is TGTGCCAGCAGCCATCTGATAGGAGCGGGAGGCGAGACCCAGTACTTC. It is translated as CASSHLIGAGGETQYF.

CDR3 DNA sequence: TGTGCCAGCAGCCTGACAGGGCTGTACAATGAGCAGTTCTTC. Its translation is CASSLTGLYNEQFF. V and J are TRBV14 and TRBJ2-1; 7 bases match TRBD1. CDR1 is SGHDN and CDR2 is FVKESK in the germline V gene. The ends lost 4 bases at V and 4 bases at J; junction bases unmatched: 4. This CDR3 is built from 14 residues.